This entry is about one T cell receptor (beta chain). What it recognizes is unknown. This entry belongs to a study of T cell clonotyping in hematopoietic cell transplantation. Time point meaning: recipient sample about 28 days before transplant, after cytoreduction. The method was immunoSEQ multiplex PCR; TCRdb's version includes in-frame clones alone and lacks a portion of them. This sample has 25,000 to 30,000 clones, with about four fifths found just once. Study-wide results and caveats: At the given depth, recipient repertoires were over 97% de novo clonotypes.

Looked up from germline, CDR1 is SGHTA and CDR2 is FQGNSA. Trimming removed 3 bases from V and 7 bases from J, with 15 bases in between. The CDR3 consists of 15 residues. The source material was peripheral blood mononuclear cells, sampled before stem cell transplant. This chain joins TRBV7-2 and TRBJ1-4; possibly TRBD1 for D (6 bases). The origin of this receptor is a man aged 35 to 55 with acute myeloid leukemia. Some clones in this sample may be carry-over from other donors' samples. CDR3 nucleotide sequence: TGTGCCAGCAGCTTCCGTGGGGGCGCAGGTGAAAAACTGTTTTTT. This encodes CASSFRGGAGEKLFF. Complete variable domain (other parts from reference TRBV7-2 and TRBJ1-4): GAGVSQSPSNKVTEKGKDVELRCDPISGHTALYWYRQSLGQGLEFLIYFQGNSAPDKSGLPSDRFSAERTGGSVSTLTIQRTQQEDSAVYLCASSFRGGAGEKLFFGSGTQLSVL.